This T cell receptor beta chain was captured in a study of metastatic and nonmetastatic thyroid tumors. Overall study results and limits: Malignant tumors reportedly showed significantly higher TCR beta diversity than benign nodules in both blood and tumor.

Thyroid surgery was performed in patients who had received no treatment beforehand. TCRdb reassembled clones from the PCR reads with MiXCR. Among fewer than 40,000 clones listed, around 30% were seen once. This clone showed up many times. Antigen: not known. The germline V gene encodes CDR1 DFQATT and CDR2 SNEGSKA (reference sequence). V lost 2 bases to trimming and J lost 4 bases; unmatched junction nucleotides: 8. The CDR3 has 15 residues. Sequenced material: blood. The TCR originated in a female donor with papillary thyroid cancer or a benign thyroid nodule (not recorded which). Some clones in this sample may be carry-over from other donors' samples. The chain recombines TRBV20-1 with TRBJ1-2, with 9 bases matching TRBD1. The CDR3 DNA follows: TGCAGTGCTAGATCCCGGGACAGGGACCTCTATGGCTACACCTTC. It specifies CSARSRDRDLYGYTF.